This T cell receptor beta chain was recovered during a study of CD8 T cells in ankylosing spondylitis. The V gene end was trimmed by 0 bases and the J gene end by 11 bases; junction bases not matched to a gene: 8. Germline CDR1 and CDR2: LGHNA and YNFKEQ. The CDR3 length is 17 residues. In this sample, this clonotype turned up many times. Using its own MiXCR run on the 5' RACE reads, TCRdb lists one record per CDR3 protein. This repertoire shows approximately 140,000 distinct CDR3 sequences, roughly 8.8% found once; its top ten account for about 7.1%. The chain joins TRBV4-2 to TRBJ1-6; 12 nucleotides match TRBD1. The TCR was taken from a male donor with ankylosing spondylitis. Sequenced sample: synovial fluid, either unsorted or a sorted T cell fraction (not recorded which). The CDR3 nucleotides are TGTGCCAGCAGCCAAGAGGGGGGACAGGGGGCTACTGCACCCCTCCACTTT. Encoded protein: CASSQEGGQGATAPLHF.